The 16 T cell receptor beta chains listed next were all sequenced from one sample in a study of T and B cells in COVID-19 patients. From blood, about 240-550 ng of genomic DNA served as TRB template. TRB rearrangements were amplified by multiplex PCR with BIOMED2 TRB-A/B primers. TCRdb reprocessed the multiplex PCR reads with MiXCR, giving one entry per CDR3 protein. The data hold about 15,000 distinct CDR3 sequences, with roughly 29% observed a single time. The sample comprised blood. Every receptor here comes from a human donor who had recovered from COVID-19.

This rearrangement joins TRBV6-5 to TRBJ1-1; the match to TRBD1 covers 7 bases. Per the germline V gene, CDR1 is MNHEY and CDR2 is SVGAGI. The CDR3 extends over 16 amino acids. V trimming: 5 bases; J trimming: 0 bases; junction bases outside the gene matches: 9. The DNA of the CDR3 is TGTGCCAGCAGTCCGCGACAGGGTGGAATGAACACTGAAGCTTTCTTT. It translates to CASSPRQGGMNTEAFF.

The chain is built from TRBV24-1 and TRBJ2-2, with D perhaps assigned TRBD1 or TRBD2 (7 bases each). V was pared by 3 bases and J by 3 bases, with 22 bases between. This CDR3 is built from 19 residues. The germline V gene encodes CDR1 KGHDR and CDR2 SFDVKD. The CDR3 loop is CATSDLGTKTGRDTGELFF. Here the CDR3 DNA reads TGTGCCACCAGTGATCTTGGAACAAAGACAGGGAGGGACACCGGGGAGCTGTTTTTT.

The chain has TRBV5-1 and TRBJ2-3; possibly TRBD1 for D (9 bases). The germline gives CDR1 SGHRS, CDR2 YFSETQ. Trimming stripped 6 bases from V and 0 bases from J, with 29 bases between. The CDR3 extends over 20 amino acids. The CDR3 loop is CASTPGGGTGNSRSTDTQYF. The CDR3, as DNA: TGCGCCAGCACCCCCGGCGGGGGGACAGGGAACAGCAGGAGCACAGATACGCAGTATTTT.

This clonotype is termed medium-sized. CDR3 region: CASSGGGGPDTQYF. CDR3 nucleotides: TGTGCCAGCAGTGGGGGGGGGGGGCCAGATACGCAGTATTTT. The rearrangement links TRBV6-1 to TRBJ2-3; D may be TRBD2 (7 bases). V dropped 4 bases and J dropped 4 bases, with 12 bases sitting between them. The CDR3 is made up of 14 amino acids. Germline CDR1 is MNHNS and CDR2 is SASEGT.

The chain is built from TRBV5-4 and TRBJ2-7; D unresolved. The germline V gene encodes CDR1 SGHNT and CDR2 YYREEE (reference sequence). The CDR3 length is 13 residues. Trimming stripped 0 bases from V and 2 bases from J, with 6 bases between. The CDR3 region has the DNA TGTGCCAGCAGCTTGGGGTGGCCCTACGAGCAGTACTTC. Its translation is CASSLGWPYEQYF. Variable domain in full (rest from reference TRBV5-4 and TRBJ2-7): ETGVTQSPTHLIKTRGQQVTLRCSSQSGHNTVSWYQQALGQGPQFIFQYYREEENGRGNFPPRFSGLQFPNYSSELNVNALELDDSALYLCASSLGWPYEQYFGPGTRLTVT.

This clonotype ranks as medium-sized. The chain is built from TRBV29-1 and TRBJ2-3, with D possibly TRBD1 on 5 matching bases. CDR1 is SQVTM, CDR2 ANQGSEA, per germline. The CDR3 has 12 residues. V lost 7 bases and J lost 3, with 11 bases in between. The DNA for the CDR3 is TGCAGCGCGAAGCCAGGGACAGATACGCAGTATTTT. Amino acid sequence: CSAKPGTDTQYF.

In its sample, this clonotype was seen a few times. The V gene is TRBV6-1, the J gene TRBJ2-7; D possibly matches TRBD1 or TRBD2 (5 bases each). Trimming removed 5 bases at V and 0 bases at J, with 14 bases between. The germline gives CDR1 MNHNS, CDR2 SASEGT. This CDR3 comprises 15 residues. CDR3: CASSYLSGPSYEQYF. CDR3 bases: TGTGCCAGCAGTTATTTATCGGGGCCCTCCTACGAGCAGTACTTC.

The chain joins TRBV6-6 to TRBJ1-1; no clear D. Germline V gives CDR1 MNHNY, CDR2 SVGAGI (reference sequence). V was pared by 2 bases and J by 6 bases, with 4 bases between. This CDR3 spans 11 amino acids. The CDR3 coding sequence is TGTGCCAGCAGTTACGGGGCTGAAGCTTTCTTT. It codes for CASSYGAEAFF.

As to this clonotype: A much larger clone is a single base away; this may be a read error. The gene calls are TRBV6-2 or TRBV6-3 and TRBJ2-1, with D perhaps matching TRBD1 (7 bases). CDR1 and CDR2 from the germline V gene are MNHEY and SVGEGT. The CDR3 has 15 residues. V lost 5 bases to trimming and J lost 10 bases, with 21 bases between them. CDR3 loop: CASSGSRGAPYEQFF. The DNA for the CDR3 is TGTGCCAGCAGTGGAAGCAGGGGGGCACCATACGAGCAGTTCTTC.

As regards this clonotype: This clone may be a read error of a much larger clone one base away. The CDR3 here is CASRKTSGHGETQYF. As DNA, the CDR3 is TGTGCCAGCAGAAAGACCAGCGGGCATGGGGAGACCCAGTACTTC. V and J are TRBV7-6 and TRBJ2-5; D possibly corresponds to TRBD2 (6 bases). V lost 6 bases and J lost 5, with 19 bases in between. The CDR3 contains 15 residues. CDR1 is SGHVS and CDR2 is FNYEAQ in the germline V gene.

V is TRBV4-1 and J is TRBJ1-1, with D possibly being TRBD1 (5 bases). This CDR3 has 12 amino acids. Trimming pared 4 bases from V and 8 bases from J, leaving 11 bases between. Germline-derived CDR1 and CDR2 are MGHRA and YSYEKL. The CDR3 reads CASSLLGAEAFF. In DNA form, the CDR3 reads TGCGCCAGCAGCCTCCTAGGGGCAGAAGCTTTCTTT.

This chain connects TRBV11-2 to TRBJ2-1, with 9 bases lining up with TRBD2. With V trimmed by 1 base and J by 9 bases, 13 bases remained unmatched. There are 17 residues in the CDR3. CDR1 and CDR2 from the germline V gene are SGHAT and FQNNGV. The CDR3 here is CASSLGALAGWDSEQFF. CDR3 DNA: TGTGCCAGCAGCTTAGGGGCCCTAGCGGGATGGGACAGTGAGCAGTTCTTC.

DNA for the CDR3: TGTGCCAGCAGCGTTAGCGGAGCCAAAAACATTCAGTACTTC. Amino acids: CASSVSGAKNIQYF. This chain joins TRBV7-3 and TRBJ2-4; TRBD2 might be the D (6 bases). Trimming cost V 5 bases and J 0 bases, with 8 bases left between them. The CDR3 runs 14 residues. From germline, CDR1 is SGHTA and CDR2 FQGTGA.

The table lists this clonotype with a few counts. The chain is built from TRBV27 and TRBJ1-1; D gene uncertain. The CDR3 has 15 residues. With 0 bases removed from V and 0 bases from J, the gap between germline ends came to 8 bases. Germline V gives CDR1 MNHEY, CDR2 SMNVEV (reference sequence). CDR3 sequence (DNA): TGTGCCAGCAGTTTATCGGCCAGCTTGAACACTGAAGCTTTCTTT. Translating gives CASSLSASLNTEAFF.

This clonotype showed up just once. The chain uses TRBV12-3 or TRBV12-4 and TRBJ2-1; no clear D. The length of the CDR3 is 13 residues. V was cut by 6 bases and J by 6 bases, with 12 bases left in between. The CDR3 DNA reads as TGTGCCAGCAGCCCCGCTGGGTTCAATGAGCAGTTCTTC. It yields the protein CASSPAGFNEQFF.

This clonotype was seen once. With a much larger clone just one base away, this may be a read error. The CDR3 region has the DNA TGTGCCACGTCTCCTAGTAGGGCAGATACGCAGTATTTT. Amino acids: CATSPSRADTQYF. This rearrangement joins TRBV5-4 to TRBJ2-3; no clear D. CDR3 length: 13 amino acids. Germline loops: CDR1 SGHNT, CDR2 YYREEE (reference sequence). V gave up 9 bases and J gave up 4 bases, with 15 bases separating them.